The 8 T cell receptor beta chains below all came from one sample that was sequenced in a study of Graves' ophthalmopathy and Graves' hyperthyroidism. Beta-chain TCR CDR3 regions were amplified from RNA transcripts. Second-round multiplex PCR came after a first-round RT-PCR that employed HTBI primers. TCRdb re-called the multiplex PCR reads through MiXCR, storing one row per CDR3 protein. The sample contains about 160,000 distinct CDR3 sequences, less than 45% of which appear only once. The sequenced material came from peripheral blood. Receptor source: a woman aged 40 to 50 with Graves' ophthalmopathy.

This clonotype was seen ten or more times. The chain carries TRBV28 and TRBJ1-1, with D perhaps matching TRBD1 (6 bases). From germline, CDR1 is MDHEN and CDR2 SYDVKM. V shed 4 bases and J shed 1 base, with 16 bases lying between them. The CDR3 is made up of 16 amino acids. The CDR3 reads CASSSPIGGKNTEAFF. CDR3 sequence (DNA): TGTGCCAGCAGTTCCCCTATAGGGGGTAAGAACACTGAAGCTTTCTTT.

This clonotype showed up many times. The gene calls are TRBV2 and TRBJ2-7; 10 bases are shared with TRBD1. V dropped 7 bases and J dropped 5; count of bases not matched to a gene: 8. Germline V gene lookup returns CDR1 SNHLY and CDR2 FYNNEI. The CDR3 consists of 14 residues. CDR3 DNA sequence: TGTGCCAGCACCACCGGGACAGGGGCCCACGAGCAGTACTTC. Protein: CASTTGTGAHEQYF.

This clonotype has at least ten counts. V is TRBV4-1 and J is TRBJ2-6; a possible D gene is TRBD2 (5 bases). Trimming stripped 0 bases from V and 1 base from J, with 13 bases between. Germline values: CDR1 MGHRA, CDR2 YSYEKL. The CDR3 runs to 18 residues. CDR3 nucleotides: TGCGCCAGCAGCCAAGATGCGATAGCGTGGTCTGGGGCCAACGTCCTGACTTTC. The encoded protein is CASSQDAIAWSGANVLTF.

This clonotype was counted many times. The V and J genes are TRBV28 and TRBJ2-7; D may be TRBD1 or TRBD2 (5 bases each). Trimming left V 1 base short and J 4 bases short, with 8 bases between. The CDR3 sequence is 13 residues long. Germline V lookup: CDR1 MDHEN, CDR2 SYDVKM. The CDR3 loop reads CASSLSGPYEQYF. The CDR3 region has the DNA TGTGCCAGCAGTTTATCGGGACCTTACGAGCAGTACTTC.

The chain links TRBV7-9 to TRBJ1-2, with unresolved D. Germline V gene data show CDR1 as SEHNR and CDR2 as FQNEAQ (reference sequence). This CDR3 has 13 residues. Trimming took 7 bases from V and 4 from J, leaving 13 bases between them. CDR3 nucleotides: TGTGCCAGCACCACCGTCGGAGTCTATGGCTACACCTTC. Protein: CASTTVGVYGYTF.

This clonotype was recorded many times. The chain has TRBV7-2 and TRBJ2-2, with 7 bases identical to TRBD2. The V and J ends lost 2 bases and 4 bases, in that order; junction bases with no gene match: 7. This CDR3 comprises 16 residues. Per the germline V gene, CDR1 is SGHTA and CDR2 is FQGNSA. The CDR3: CASSLYVSGGTGELFF. The CDR3 DNA is TGTGCCAGCAGCTTATATGTATCGGGGGGCACCGGGGAGCTGTTTTTT.

This clonotype showed up just once. V usage is TRBV29-1 and J usage is TRBJ1-2; unclear D gene. The V and J ends lost 4 bases and 3 bases respectively, with 12 bases between them. The CDR3 contains 13 residues. Germline-derived CDR1 and CDR2 are SQVTM and ANQGSEA. Here the CDR3 reads CSVGKGMDYGYTF. In DNA, the CDR3 is TGCAGCGTTGGAAAAGGGATGGACTATGGCTACACCTTC.

The gene calls are TRBV2 and TRBJ1-1; D not resolved. V was clipped by 11 bases and J by 7 bases, with 17 bases between them. CDR3 length equals 12 residues. Germline CDR1 reads SNHLY; CDR2 reads FYNNEI. The CDR3 is CAHFTRSDEAFF. CDR3 nucleotide sequence: TGTGCCCACTTCACGCGGAGTGATGAAGCTTTCTTT.